This TCR beta chain came from a study of blood T cell repertoires in COVID-19 (dated by TCRdb to 2020 to 2022). For the study in its entirety: Recovered participants in ImmuneRACE Cohort 3 were defined as having two consecutive negative NP/OP PCR tests, clearance from a healthcare professional, or resolution of symptoms. The samples were drawn from two sources: the first 160 participants of the ongoing ImmuneRACE study, and 1,254 subjects contributed by 6 global collaborators. Where HLA class I and class II types were available, the types were taken from metadata supplied by the sample provider, not from assay-based typing. Samples covering the acute and convalescent phases of COVID-19 were provided by collaborators in the United States, Italy and Spain. The material from the prospective study consisted of cDNA or gDNA derived from T cells, B-cell-depleted T cells, or PBMCs. The sample metadata nearly always contained a de-identified subject ID, COVID-19 status, age in years and sex. The repertoires were made available in a free public database intended to serve as a resource for research on the immune response to SARS-CoV-2. Deeply sampled blood TCRbeta repertoires from subjects exposed to, actively infected with, or recovered from COVID-19 were included in the dataset.

Concerning this clone: The clone's antigen remains unknown. No base qualities exist here, and no much larger clone lies one base off it.

The immunoSEQ Assay, a bias-controlled multiplex PCR, was used to amplify TCRbeta CDR3 regions from genomic DNA. As for the authors' bioinformatics: Within the assay, amplification of reference gene primers was used to estimate how many nucleated cells each sample contained. To quantify the absolute abundance of each unique TCRbeta CDR3 rearrangement, sequence reads were collapsed and filtered. Productive Simpson clonality was computed per sample as the square root of Simpson's diversity index over productive rearrangements. TCRdb mirrors the immuneACCESS table, restricted to in-frame sequences. Some clones are absent from its copies; in checked studies, under half trace to an unresolved V gene, and the reason for the others is unknown. The V and J calls and the clone size are those of that table, but D and trimming were determined from the DNA. The sample data list around 190,000 clones, and about 88% of these were observed just once. The top ten constitute under 30% of the sample.

Beyond this particular receptor, the publication reports: The quantity of clinical and demographic metadata differed by source and by participant and was supplied without curation.

Trimming takes 1 base from V and 0 bases from J, and the germline ends sit 13 bases apart. Its CDR3 holds 16 amino acids, cysteine through phenylalanine. Here the CDR3 DNA is all that survives: 48 bases in frame from base 1. Reading the germline V gene (reference sequence) gives CDR1 GTSNPN and CDR2 SVGIG. In the prospective study, participants were roughly 18 to 95 years old, resided in 24 geographic areas of the United States, and were enrolled through a virtual design. In the prospective study, cohorts were assigned on the basis of participant-reported clinical history obtained from a screening survey and a study questionnaire. Mobile phlebotomists in the prospective study collected whole blood, serum and a nasopharyngeal or oropharyngeal swab from every participant. Over an approximately 2-month period, participants in the prospective study had the option of providing additional blood draws and questionnaires. Before DNA extraction, blood samples from the prospective study were shipped at room temperature or frozen.

The sample taken for sequencing was PBMCs or T cells enriched from blood (not recorded which). The chain is encoded by TRBV30 joined to TRBJ2-1, and the D gene may be TRBD2, 6 bases matching. The TCR was taken from a woman aged 40 to 49 in a cohort exposed to, infected with or recovered from COVID-19 (not recorded which). The sequence in DNA is TGTGCCTGGAGTGGACCCGCGGGGCACTCCTACAATGAGCAGTTCTTC. Translated, it reads CAWSGPAGHSYNEQFF.